A single T cell receptor (beta chain) is shown here with its context. The entry originates in a study of PD-1 blockade in classical Hodgkin lymphoma. The protocol was immunoSEQ multiplex PCR, while the TCRdb copy is restricted to in-frame clones and leaves out a portion. The sample records 25,000 to 30,000 clones, 70% to 90% being singletons. Sample time point: newly diagnosed, previously untreated cHL patient sample. Researchers report purifying CD4+ T cells from thawed PBMCs by magnetic negative selection. The authors compared against newly diagnosed, untreated classical Hodgkin lymphoma PBMCs. This CDR3 comprises 14 residues.

This receptor was taken from a human donor with classical Hodgkin lymphoma. Sequencing input: CD4+ T cells from blood. The rearrangement links TRBV12-2 to TRBJ1-2. TRBV12-2 is a pseudogene. CDR3 coding DNA: TGTGCAAGTCGCTTCCTAGGAAAGGACTATGGCTACACCTTC. Translation gives CASRFLGKDYGYTF.